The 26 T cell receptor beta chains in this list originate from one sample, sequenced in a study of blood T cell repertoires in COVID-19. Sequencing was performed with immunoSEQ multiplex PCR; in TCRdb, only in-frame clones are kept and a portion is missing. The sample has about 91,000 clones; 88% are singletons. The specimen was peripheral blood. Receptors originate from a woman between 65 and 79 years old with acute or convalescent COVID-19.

The DNA for the CDR3 is TGCGCCAGCAGCTCGGGACAGACAAGCTCCTACAATGAGCAGTTCTTC. The encoded protein is CASSSGQTSSYNEQFF. The chain is built from TRBV5-1 and TRBJ2-1; 7 positions agree with TRBD1. After removal of 3 bases from V and 0 bases from J, the junction contained 6 bases not matched to a gene. There are 16 residues in the CDR3. CDR1 is SGHRS, CDR2 YFSETQ, per germline.

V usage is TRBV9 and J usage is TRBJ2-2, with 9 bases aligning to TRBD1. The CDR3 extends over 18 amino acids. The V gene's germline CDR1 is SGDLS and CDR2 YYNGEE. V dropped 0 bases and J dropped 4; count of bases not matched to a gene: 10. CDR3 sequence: CASSVGDRARWGTGELFF. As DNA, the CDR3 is TGTGCCAGCAGCGTAGGGGACAGGGCTAGATGGGGCACCGGGGAGCTGTTTTTT.

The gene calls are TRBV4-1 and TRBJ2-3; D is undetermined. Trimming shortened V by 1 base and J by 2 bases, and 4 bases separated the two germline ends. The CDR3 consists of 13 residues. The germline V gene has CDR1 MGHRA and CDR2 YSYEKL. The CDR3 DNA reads TGCGCCAGCAGCCAAGCAGACACAGATACGCAGTATTTT. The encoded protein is CASSQADTDTQYF.

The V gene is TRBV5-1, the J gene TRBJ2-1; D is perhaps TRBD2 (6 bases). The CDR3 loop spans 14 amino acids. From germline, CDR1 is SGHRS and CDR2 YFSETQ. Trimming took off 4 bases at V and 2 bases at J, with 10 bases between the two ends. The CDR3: CASSLRGTYNEQFF. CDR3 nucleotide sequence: TGCGCCAGCAGCCTCCGGGGGACCTACAATGAGCAGTTCTTC. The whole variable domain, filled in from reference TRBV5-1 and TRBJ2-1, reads KAGVTQTPRYLIKTRGQQVTLSCSPISGHRSVSWYQQTPGQGLQFLFEYFSETQRNKGNFPGRFSGRQFSNSRSEMNVSTLELGDSALYLCASSLRGTYNEQFFGPGTRLTVL.

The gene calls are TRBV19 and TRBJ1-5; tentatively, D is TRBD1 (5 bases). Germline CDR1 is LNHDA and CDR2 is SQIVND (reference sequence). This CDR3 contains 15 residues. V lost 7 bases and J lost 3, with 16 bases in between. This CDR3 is CASTKFGHDNQPQHF. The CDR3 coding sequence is TGTGCCAGTACCAAATTTGGACACGACAATCAGCCCCAGCATTTT.

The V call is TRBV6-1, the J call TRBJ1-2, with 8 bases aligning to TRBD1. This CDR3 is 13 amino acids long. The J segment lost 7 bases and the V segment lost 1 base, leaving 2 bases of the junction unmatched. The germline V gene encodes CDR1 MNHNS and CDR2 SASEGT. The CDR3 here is CASSEGTGGGYTF. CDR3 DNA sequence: TGTGCCAGCAGTGAAGGAACAGGGGGTGGCTACACCTTC.

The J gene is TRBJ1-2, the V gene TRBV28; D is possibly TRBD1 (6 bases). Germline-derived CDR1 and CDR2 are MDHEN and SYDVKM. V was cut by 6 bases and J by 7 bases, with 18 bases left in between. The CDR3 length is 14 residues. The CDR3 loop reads CASSPRQVGGGYTF. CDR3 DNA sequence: TGTGCCAGCAGCCCCAGACAGGTTGGTGGTGGCTACACCTTC.

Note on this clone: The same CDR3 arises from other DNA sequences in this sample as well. CDR3 in DNA: TGTGCCAGCAGCTCAGGGATCTCCTACGAGCAGTACTTC. Protein sequence: CASSSGISYEQYF. The V call is TRBV7-9, the J call TRBJ2-7; D possibly corresponds to TRBD1 (5 bases). The CDR3 contains 13 residues. The ends were cut back, 4 bases at V and 0 bases at J, with 7 bases in the middle. The germline gives CDR1 SEHNR, CDR2 FQNEAQ (reference sequence). Drawing the rest from reference TRBV7-9 and TRBJ2-7, the complete variable domain is DTGVSQNPRHKITKRGQNVTFRCDPISEHNRLYWYRQTLGQGPEFLTYFQNEAQLEKSRLLSDRFSAERPKGSFSTLEIQRTEQGDSAMYLCASSSGISYEQYFGPGTRLTVT.

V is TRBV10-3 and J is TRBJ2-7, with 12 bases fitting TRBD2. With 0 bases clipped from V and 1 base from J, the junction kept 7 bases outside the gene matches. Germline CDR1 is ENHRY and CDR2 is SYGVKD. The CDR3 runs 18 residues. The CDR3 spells CAISESYETSGSSYEQYF. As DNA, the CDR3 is TGTGCCATCAGTGAGTCGTACGAGACTAGCGGGAGTTCCTACGAGCAGTACTTC.

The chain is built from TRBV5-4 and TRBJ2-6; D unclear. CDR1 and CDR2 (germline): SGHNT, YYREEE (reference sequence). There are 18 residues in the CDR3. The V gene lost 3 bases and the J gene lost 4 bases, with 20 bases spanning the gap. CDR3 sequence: CASSWRGGGPAGANVLTF. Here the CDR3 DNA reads TGTGCCAGCAGCTGGAGAGGTGGTGGTCCGGCGGGGGCCAACGTCCTGACTTTC.

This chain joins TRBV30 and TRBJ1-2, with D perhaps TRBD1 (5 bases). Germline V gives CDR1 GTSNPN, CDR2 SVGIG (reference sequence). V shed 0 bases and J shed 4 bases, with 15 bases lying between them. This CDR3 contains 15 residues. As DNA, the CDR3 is TGTGCCTGGAGTGTACGGTCATTTCAGGGCTATGGCTACACCTTC. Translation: CAWSVRSFQGYGYTF. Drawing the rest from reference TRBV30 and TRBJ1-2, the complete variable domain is SQTIHQWPATLVQPVGSPLSLECTVEGTSNPNLYWYRQAAGRGLQLLFYSVGIGQISSEVPQNLSASRPQDRQFILSSKKLLLSDSGFYLCAWSVRSFQGYGYTFGSGTRLTVV.

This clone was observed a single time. DNA of the CDR3: TGTGCCAGCAGCCCGCGTGGGACTAGCGGCACCGGGGAGCTGTTTTTT. Translated: CASSPRGTSGTGELFF. The chain joins TRBV5-4 to TRBJ2-2, with 11 nucleotides matching TRBD2. Germline trimming cut 4 bases from V and 4 bases from J; bases unmatched to any gene: 6. Germline CDR1 SGHNT, CDR2 YYREEE (reference sequence). The CDR3 has 16 amino acids.

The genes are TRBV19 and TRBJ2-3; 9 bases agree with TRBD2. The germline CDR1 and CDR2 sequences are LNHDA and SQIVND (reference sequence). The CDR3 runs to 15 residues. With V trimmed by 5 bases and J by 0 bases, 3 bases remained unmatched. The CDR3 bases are TGTGCCAGTAGTGATAGCGGGAGAAGCACAGATACGCAGTATTTT. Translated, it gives CASSDSGRSTDTQYF.

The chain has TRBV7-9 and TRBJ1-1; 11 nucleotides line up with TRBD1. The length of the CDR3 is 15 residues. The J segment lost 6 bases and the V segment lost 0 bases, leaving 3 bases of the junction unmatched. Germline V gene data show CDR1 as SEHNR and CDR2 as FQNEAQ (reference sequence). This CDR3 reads CASSLAGQGGAEAFF. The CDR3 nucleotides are TGTGCCAGCAGCTTAGCGGGACAGGGGGGTGCTGAAGCTTTCTTT.

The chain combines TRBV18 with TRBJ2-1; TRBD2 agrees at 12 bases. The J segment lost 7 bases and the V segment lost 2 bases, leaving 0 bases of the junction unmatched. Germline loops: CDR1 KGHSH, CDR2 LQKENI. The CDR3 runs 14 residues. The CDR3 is CASSPGLAGNEQFF. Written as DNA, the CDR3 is TGTGCCAGCTCACCAGGACTAGCGGGGAATGAGCAGTTCTTC.

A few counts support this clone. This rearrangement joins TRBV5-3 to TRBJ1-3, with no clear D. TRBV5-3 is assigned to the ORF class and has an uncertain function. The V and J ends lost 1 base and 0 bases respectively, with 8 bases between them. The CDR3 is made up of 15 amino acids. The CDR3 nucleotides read TGTGCCAGAAGCTTGACAGCCAGCTCTGGAAACACCATATATTTT. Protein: CARSLTASSGNTIYF.

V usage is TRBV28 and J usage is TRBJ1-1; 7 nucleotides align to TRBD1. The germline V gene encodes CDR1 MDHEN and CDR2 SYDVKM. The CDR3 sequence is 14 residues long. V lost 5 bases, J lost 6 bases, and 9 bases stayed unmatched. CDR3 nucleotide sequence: TGTGCCAGCAGTCCCCCCCACAGGGGATCTGAAGCTTTCTTT. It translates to CASSPPHRGSEAFF.

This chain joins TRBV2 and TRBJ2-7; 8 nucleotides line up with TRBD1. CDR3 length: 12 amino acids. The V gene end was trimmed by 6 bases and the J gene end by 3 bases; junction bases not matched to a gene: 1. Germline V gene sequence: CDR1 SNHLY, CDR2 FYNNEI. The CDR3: CASSGQGYEQYF. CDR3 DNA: TGTGCCAGCAGCGGACAGGGCTACGAGCAGTACTTC.

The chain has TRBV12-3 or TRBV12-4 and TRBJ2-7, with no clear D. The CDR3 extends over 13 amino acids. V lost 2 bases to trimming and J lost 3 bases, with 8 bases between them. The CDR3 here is CASSLQQLYEQYF. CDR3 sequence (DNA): TGTGCCAGCAGTTTACAACAGCTCTACGAGCAGTACTTC.

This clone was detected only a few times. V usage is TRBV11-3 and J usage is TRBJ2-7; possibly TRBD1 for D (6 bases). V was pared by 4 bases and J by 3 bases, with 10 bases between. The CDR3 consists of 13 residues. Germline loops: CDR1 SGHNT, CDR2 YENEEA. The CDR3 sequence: CASSWKGGYEQYF. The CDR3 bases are TGTGCCAGCAGCTGGAAAGGGGGCTACGAGCAGTACTTC.

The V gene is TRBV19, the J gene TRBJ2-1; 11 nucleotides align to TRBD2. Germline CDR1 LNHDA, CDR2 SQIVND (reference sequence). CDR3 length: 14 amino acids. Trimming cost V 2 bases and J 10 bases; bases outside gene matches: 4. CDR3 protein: CASSILAGGGEQFF. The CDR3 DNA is TGTGCCAGTAGTATACTAGCGGGGGGCGGAGAGCAGTTCTTC. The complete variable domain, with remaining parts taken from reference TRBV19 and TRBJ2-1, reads DGGITQSPKYLFRKEGQNVTLSCEQNLNHDAMYWYRQDPGQGLRLIYYSQIVNDFQKGDIAEGYSVSREKKESFPLTVTSAQKNPTAFYLCASSILAGGGEQFFGPGTRLTVL.

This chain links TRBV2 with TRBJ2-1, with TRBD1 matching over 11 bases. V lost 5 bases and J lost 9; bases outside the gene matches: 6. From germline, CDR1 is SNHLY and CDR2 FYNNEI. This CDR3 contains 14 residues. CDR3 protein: CASSRDRGIVEQFF. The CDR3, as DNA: TGTGCCAGCAGTCGGGACAGGGGGATAGTTGAGCAGTTCTTC.

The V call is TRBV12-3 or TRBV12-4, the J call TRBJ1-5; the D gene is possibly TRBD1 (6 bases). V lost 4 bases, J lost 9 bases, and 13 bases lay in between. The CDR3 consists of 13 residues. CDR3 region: CASSYQGLGPQHF. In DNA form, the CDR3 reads TGTGCCAGCAGTTATCAGGGGCTGGGGCCCCAGCATTTT.

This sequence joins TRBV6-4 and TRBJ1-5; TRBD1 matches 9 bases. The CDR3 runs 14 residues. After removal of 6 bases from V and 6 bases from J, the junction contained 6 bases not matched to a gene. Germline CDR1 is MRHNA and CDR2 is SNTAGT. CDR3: CASSPGQGGQPQHF. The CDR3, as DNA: TGTGCCAGCAGCCCGGGACAGGGTGGTCAGCCCCAGCATTTT.

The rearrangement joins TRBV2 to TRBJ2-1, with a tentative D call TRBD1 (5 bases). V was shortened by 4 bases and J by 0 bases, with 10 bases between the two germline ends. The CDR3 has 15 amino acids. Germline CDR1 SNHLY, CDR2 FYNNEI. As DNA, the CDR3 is TGTGCCAGCAGTGGGAACAGGAGCTCCTACAATGAGCAGTTCTTC. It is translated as CASSGNRSSYNEQFF.

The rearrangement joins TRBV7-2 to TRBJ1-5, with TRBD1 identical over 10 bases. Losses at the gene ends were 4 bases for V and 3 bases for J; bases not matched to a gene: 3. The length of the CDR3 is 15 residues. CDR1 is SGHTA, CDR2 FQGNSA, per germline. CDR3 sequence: CASSSGQGYNQPQHF. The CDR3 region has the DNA TGTGCCAGCAGCTCGGGACAGGGGTACAATCAGCCCCAGCATTTT.